Below are 2 T cell receptor beta chains sequenced from a single sample in a study of CD8 T cells in Susac syndrome. When the RNA was reverse transcribed, random hexamers were used with an input of about 0.5 to 1 ug. TCRdb re-called the immunoSEQ multiplex PCR reads with MiXCR, one entry per CDR3 protein. The repertoire holds about 210,000 distinct CDR3 sequences, with about 94% as singletons. Sequencing input: CD4+ T cells from PBMCs. All receptors come from a human donor with Susac syndrome.

The chain carries TRBV9 and TRBJ2-1, with TRBD2 matching over 11 bases. Germline CDR1 is SGDLS and CDR2 is YYNGEE. This CDR3 has 15 residues. V trimming: 4 bases; J trimming: 7 bases; junction bases outside the gene matches: 7. In DNA form, the CDR3 reads TGTGCCAGCAGCCCCATAGCGGGGGGGCCAAATGAGCAGTTCTTC. Its translation: CASSPIAGGPNEQFF.

This clonotype was seen just once. J is TRBJ2-7 and V is TRBV29-1, with D maybe TRBD2 (7 bases). Germline V lookup: CDR1 SQVTM, CDR2 ANQGSEA. The CDR3 runs to 15 residues. Between the trimmed V and J ends, which lost 6 bases and 6 bases, there was a span of 24 bases. CDR3: CSVRGPVGGAREQYF. As DNA, the CDR3 is TGCAGCGTCCGGGGCCCGGTAGGGGGGGCGCGCGAGCAGTACTTC.